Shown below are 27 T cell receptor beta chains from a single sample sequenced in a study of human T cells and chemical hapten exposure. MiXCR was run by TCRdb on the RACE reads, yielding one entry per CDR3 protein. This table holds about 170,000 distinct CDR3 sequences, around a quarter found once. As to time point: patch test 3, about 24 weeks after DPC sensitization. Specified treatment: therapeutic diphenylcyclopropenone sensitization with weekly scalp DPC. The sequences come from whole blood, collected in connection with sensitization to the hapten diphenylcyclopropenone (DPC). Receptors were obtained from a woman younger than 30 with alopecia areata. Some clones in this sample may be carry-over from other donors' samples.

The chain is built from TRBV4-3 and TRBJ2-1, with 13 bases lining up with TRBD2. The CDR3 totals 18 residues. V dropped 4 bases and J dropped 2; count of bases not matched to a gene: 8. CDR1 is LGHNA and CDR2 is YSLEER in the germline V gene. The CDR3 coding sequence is TGCGCCAGCAGCCCAAACCCGGGACTAGCGGGAACCTACAATGAGCAGTTCTTC. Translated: CASSPNPGLAGTYNEQFF.

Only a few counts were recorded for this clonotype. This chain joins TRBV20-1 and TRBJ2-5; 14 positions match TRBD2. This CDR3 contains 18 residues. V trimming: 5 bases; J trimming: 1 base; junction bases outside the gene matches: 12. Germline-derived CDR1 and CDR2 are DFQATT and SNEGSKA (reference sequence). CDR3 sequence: CSALQTSGRGVAQETQYF. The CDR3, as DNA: TGCAGTGCTCTCCAGACTAGCGGGAGGGGTGTCGCCCAAGAGACCCAGTACTTC.

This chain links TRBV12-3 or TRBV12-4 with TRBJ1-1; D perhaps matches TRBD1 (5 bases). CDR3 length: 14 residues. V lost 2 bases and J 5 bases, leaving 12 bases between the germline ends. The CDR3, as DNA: TGTGCCAGCAGTTTACAGGGAGGTATAACTGAAGCTTTCTTT. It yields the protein CASSLQGGITEAFF.

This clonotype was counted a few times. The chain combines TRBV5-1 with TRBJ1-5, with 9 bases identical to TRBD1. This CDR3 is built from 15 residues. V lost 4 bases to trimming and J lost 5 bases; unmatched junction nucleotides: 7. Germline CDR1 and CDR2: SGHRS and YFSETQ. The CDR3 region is CASSAGQGGDQPQHF. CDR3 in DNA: TGCGCCAGCAGCGCGGGACAGGGAGGCGATCAGCCCCAGCATTTT.

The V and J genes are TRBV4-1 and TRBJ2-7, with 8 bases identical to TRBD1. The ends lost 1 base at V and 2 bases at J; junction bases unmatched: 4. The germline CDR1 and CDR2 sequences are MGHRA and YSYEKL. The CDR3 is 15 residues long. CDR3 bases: TGCGCCAGCAGCCAAGGGACAGGGCCAACCTACGAGCAGTACTTC. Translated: CASSQGTGPTYEQYF.

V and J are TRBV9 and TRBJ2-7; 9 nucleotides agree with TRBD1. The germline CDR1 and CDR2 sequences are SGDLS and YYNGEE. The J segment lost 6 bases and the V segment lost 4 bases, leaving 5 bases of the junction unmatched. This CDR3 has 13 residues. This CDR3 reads CASSSQTGGEQYF. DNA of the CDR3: TGTGCCAGCAGCTCTCAGACAGGGGGCGAGCAGTACTTC.

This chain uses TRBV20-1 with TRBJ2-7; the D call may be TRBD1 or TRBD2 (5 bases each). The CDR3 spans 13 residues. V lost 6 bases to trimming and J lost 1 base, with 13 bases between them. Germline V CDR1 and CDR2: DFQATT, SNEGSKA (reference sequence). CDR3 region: CSATDGISYEQYF. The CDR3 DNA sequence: TGCAGTGCGACAGACGGGATTTCCTACGAGCAGTACTTC.

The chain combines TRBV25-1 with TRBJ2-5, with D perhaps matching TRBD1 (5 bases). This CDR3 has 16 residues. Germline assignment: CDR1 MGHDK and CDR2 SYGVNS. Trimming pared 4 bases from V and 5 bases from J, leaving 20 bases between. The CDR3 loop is CASSGAGNGVSETQYF. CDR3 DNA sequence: TGTGCCAGCAGTGGCGCAGGGAACGGTGTCTCCGAGACCCAGTACTTC.

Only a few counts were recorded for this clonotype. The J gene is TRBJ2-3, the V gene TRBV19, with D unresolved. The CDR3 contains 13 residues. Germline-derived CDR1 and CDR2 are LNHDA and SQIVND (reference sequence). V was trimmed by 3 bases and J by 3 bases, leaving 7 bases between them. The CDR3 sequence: CASSILATDTQYF. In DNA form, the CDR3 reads TGTGCCAGTAGTATTTTGGCTACAGATACGCAGTATTTT.

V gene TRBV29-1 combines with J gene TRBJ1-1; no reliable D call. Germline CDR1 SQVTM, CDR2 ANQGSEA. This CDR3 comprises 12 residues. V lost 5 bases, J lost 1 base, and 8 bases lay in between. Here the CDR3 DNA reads TGCAGCGTTTCCCTATGGAACACTGAAGCTTTCTTT. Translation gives CSVSLWNTEAFF. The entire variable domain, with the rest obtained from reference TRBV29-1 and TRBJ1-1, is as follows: SAVISQKPSRDICQRGTSLTIQCQVDSQVTMMFWYRQQPGQSLTLIATANQGSEATYESGFVIDKFPISRPNLTFSTLTVSNMSPEDSSIYLCSVSLWNTEAFFGQGTRLTVV.

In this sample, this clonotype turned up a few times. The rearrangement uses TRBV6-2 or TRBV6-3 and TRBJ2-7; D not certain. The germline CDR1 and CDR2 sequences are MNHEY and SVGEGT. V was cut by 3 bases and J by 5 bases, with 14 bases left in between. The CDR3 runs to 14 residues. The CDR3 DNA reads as TGTGCCAGCAGTTATTGGACCCAATATAACGAGCAGTACTTC. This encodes CASSYWTQYNEQYF.

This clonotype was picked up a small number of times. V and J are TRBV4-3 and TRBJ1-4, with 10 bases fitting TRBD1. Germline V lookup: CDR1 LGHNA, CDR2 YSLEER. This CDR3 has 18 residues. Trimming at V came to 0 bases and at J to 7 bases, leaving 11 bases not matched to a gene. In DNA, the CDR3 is TGCGCCAGCAGCCAAGATCCCTGGGGGGGACAGGGGTCTGAAAAACTGTTTTTT. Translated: CASSQDPWGGQGSEKLFF.

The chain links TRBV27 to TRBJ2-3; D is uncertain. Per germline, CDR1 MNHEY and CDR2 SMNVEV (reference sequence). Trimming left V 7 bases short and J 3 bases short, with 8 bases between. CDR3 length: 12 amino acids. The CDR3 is CASKTMTDTQYF. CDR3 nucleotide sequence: TGTGCCAGCAAGACAATGACAGATACGCAGTATTTT.

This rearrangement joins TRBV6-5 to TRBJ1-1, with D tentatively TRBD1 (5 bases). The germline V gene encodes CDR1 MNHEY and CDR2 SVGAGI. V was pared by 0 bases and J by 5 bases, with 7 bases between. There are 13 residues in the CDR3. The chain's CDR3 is CASSYSEGTEAFF. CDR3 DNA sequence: TGTGCCAGCAGTTACTCTGAGGGGACTGAAGCTTTCTTT.

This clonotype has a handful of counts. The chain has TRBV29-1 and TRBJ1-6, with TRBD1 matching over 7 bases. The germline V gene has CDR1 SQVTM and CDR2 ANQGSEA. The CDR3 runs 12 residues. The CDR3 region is CASGDRNSPLHF. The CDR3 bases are TGCGCTTCGGGGGACAGAAATTCACCCCTCCACTTT.

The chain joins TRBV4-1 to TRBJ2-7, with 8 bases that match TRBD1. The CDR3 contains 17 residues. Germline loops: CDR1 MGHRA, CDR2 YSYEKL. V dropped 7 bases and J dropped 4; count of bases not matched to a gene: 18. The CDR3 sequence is CASTQGTGATPPYEQYF. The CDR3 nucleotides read TGCGCCAGCACCCAGGGGACAGGAGCCACCCCCCCTTACGAGCAGTACTTC.

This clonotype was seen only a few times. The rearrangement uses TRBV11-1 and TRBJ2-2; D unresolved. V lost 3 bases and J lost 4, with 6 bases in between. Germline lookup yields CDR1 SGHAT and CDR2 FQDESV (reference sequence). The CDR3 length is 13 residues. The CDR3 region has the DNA TGTGCCAGCAGCTTCCAGTTCACCGGGGAGCTGTTTTTT. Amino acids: CASSFQFTGELFF.

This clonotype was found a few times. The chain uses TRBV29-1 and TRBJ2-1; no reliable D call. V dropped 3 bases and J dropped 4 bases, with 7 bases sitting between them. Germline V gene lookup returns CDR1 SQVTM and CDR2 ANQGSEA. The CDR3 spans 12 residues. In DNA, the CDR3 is TGCAGCGTTGACGCAAATTACAATGAGCAGTTCTTC. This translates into CSVDANYNEQFF.

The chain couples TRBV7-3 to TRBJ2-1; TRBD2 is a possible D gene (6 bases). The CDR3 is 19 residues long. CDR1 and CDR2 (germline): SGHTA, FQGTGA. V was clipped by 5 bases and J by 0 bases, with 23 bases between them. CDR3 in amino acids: CASSPMGRDFPISYNEQFF. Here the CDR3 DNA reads TGTGCCAGCAGCCCTATGGGTAGGGACTTTCCGATCTCCTACAATGAGCAGTTCTTC.

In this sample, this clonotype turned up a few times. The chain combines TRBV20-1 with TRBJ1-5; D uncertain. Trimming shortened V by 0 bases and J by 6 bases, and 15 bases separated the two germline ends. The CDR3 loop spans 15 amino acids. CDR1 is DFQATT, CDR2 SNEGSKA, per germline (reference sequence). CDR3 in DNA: TGCAGTGCTAGAGATGGTGGCGGGGAAGGTCAGCCCCAGCATTTT. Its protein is CSARDGGGEGQPQHF.

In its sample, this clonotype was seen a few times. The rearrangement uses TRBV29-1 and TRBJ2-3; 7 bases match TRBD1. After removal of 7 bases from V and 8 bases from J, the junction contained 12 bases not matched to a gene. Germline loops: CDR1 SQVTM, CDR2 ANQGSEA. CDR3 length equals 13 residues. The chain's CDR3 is CSAASDRAGTQYF. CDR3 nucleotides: TGCAGCGCTGCATCTGACAGGGCGGGTACGCAGTATTTT.

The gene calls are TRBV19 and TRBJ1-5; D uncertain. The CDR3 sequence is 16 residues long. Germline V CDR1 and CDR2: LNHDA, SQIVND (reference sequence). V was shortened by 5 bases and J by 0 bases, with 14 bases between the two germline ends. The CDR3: CASSVRSAGSNQPQHF. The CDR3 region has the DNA TGTGCCAGTAGTGTCAGATCGGCAGGTAGCAATCAGCCCCAGCATTTT.

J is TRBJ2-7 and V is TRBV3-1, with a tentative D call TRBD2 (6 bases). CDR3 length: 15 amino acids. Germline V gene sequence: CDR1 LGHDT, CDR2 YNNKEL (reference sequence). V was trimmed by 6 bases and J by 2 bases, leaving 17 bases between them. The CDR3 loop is CASSQLGGVAYEQYF. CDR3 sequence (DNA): TGTGCCAGCAGTCAGCTCGGCGGGGTAGCCTACGAGCAGTACTTC.

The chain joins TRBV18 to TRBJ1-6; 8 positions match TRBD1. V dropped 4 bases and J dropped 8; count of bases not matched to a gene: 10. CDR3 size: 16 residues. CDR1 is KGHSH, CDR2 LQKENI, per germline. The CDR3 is CASSRDRSRGDSPLHF. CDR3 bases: TGTGCCAGCTCACGGGACAGGTCACGCGGGGATTCACCCCTCCACTTT.

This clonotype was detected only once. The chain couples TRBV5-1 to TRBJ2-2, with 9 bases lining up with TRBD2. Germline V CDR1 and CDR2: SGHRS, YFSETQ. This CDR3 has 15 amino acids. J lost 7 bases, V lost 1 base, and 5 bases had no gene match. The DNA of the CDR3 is TGCGCCAGCAGCTTGTCGCTAGCGGGGATCGGGGAGCTGTTTTTT. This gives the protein CASSLSLAGIGELFF.

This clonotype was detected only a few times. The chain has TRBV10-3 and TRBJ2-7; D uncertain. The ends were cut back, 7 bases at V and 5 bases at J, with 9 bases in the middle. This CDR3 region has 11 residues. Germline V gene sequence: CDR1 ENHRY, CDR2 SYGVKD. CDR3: CAITQGNEQYF. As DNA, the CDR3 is TGTGCCATCACCCAAGGCAACGAGCAGTACTTC.

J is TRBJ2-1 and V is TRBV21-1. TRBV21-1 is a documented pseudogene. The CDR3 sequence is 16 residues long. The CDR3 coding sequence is TGTGCCAGCAGCAAACCACACGGCAGAGGACGACATGAGCAGTTCTTC. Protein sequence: CASSKPHGRGRHEQFF.